These T cell receptor beta chains were read from a single sample in a study of CD8+ T cells in alopecia areata. The table came from immunoSEQ multiplex PCR; TCRdb's copy has only in-frame clones and leaves some out. The sample has about 150,000 clones; roughly 52% are singletons. The sample here was CD8+ T cells sorted from blood, taken at week 4, from a patient treated with tofacitinib. These receptors were obtained from a human donor with alopecia areata. The CDR3 runs from the conserved cysteine through the conserved F or W. Fields, in order: clone size, V gene, D gene, J gene, CDR3 DNA, CDR3 protein. The D gene is left open where the match is weak. A clone size is listed for some rows: how often the clone was seen (once, few, many), or a class if it is expanded.

few	TRBV7-8	TRBD2	TRBJ2-7	TGTGCCAGCAGCCCGCGGGACTACCTTGCCGAGCAGTACTTC	CASSPRDYLAEQYF
few	TRBV7-9	-	TRBJ1-2	TGTGCCAGCAGCTTGGAGGGCGTCTATGGCTACACCTTC	CASSLEGVYGYTF
-	TRBV4-3	TRBD1	TRBJ1-2	TGCGCCAGCAGCCTAGACAGGGGAACGGATTATGGCTACACCTTC	CASSLDRGTDYGYTF
few	TRBV2	-	TRBJ2-7	TGTGCCAGCCGATCCATCTCCTACGAGCAGTACTTC	CASRSISYEQYF
-	TRBV7-8	TRBD1	TRBJ1-2	TGTGCCAGCAGCCGTCGGACAGGGGACTTCTATGGCTACACCTTC	CASSRRTGDFYGYTF
-	TRBV5-1	TRBD1	TRBJ2-7	TGCGCCAGCAGCTCGGGACAGGGACTCTACGAGCAGTACTTC	CASSSGQGLYEQYF
-	TRBV5-6	-	TRBJ2-7	TGTGCCAGCAGCTTTGAGGGCTTTCCCTACGAGCAGTACTTC	CASSFEGFPYEQYF
-	TRBV7-2	-	TRBJ2-3	TGTGCCAGCAGCTTATCCGCGGGGTACACAGATACGCAGTATTTT	CASSLSAGYTDTQYF
few	TRBV27	TRBD1	TRBJ2-7	TGTGCCAGCAGTGACAGGGTTGGTTGGGAGCAGTACTTC	CASSDRVGWEQYF
-	TRBV4-1	-	TRBJ1-2	TGCGCCAGCAGCCATAGACAGGCCGCTGGTGGCTACACCTTC	CASSHRQAAGGYTF
-	TRBV7-8	-	TRBJ1-5	TGTGCCAGCAGCTTGTGGGGAGATTCGCGCAATCAGCCCCAGCATTTT	CASSLWGDSRNQPQHF
-	TRBV30	-	TRBJ2-7	TGTGCCTGGAGTGTACTACCCTCCTACGAGCAGTACTTC	CAWSVLPSYEQYF
-	TRBV13	TRBD1	TRBJ2-7	TGTGCCAGCAGCTCTTCGGACAGGGTAGCCTACGAGCAGTACTTC	CASSSSDRVAYEQYF
-	TRBV29-1	TRBD1	TRBJ2-4	TGCAGCGTCGCTTTCTCAGGACAGGGGGCGGAATACATTCAGTACTTC	CSVAFSGQGAEYIQYF
few	TRBV29-1	-	TRBJ1-4	TGCAGCGTTGATAAGAGGGCAGGAAAACTGTTTTTT	CSVDKRAGKLFF
-	TRBV29-1	-	TRBJ1-2	TGCAGCGTTATCGGGGGGTTCGATAGCTATGGCTACACCTTC	CSVIGGFDSYGYTF
-	TRBV7-2	-	TRBJ2-1	TGTGCCAGCAGCCCTGCGGGACGGATATACAATGAGCAGTTCTTC	CASSPAGRIYNEQFF
-	TRBV2	-	TRBJ2-5	TGTGCCAGCAGTGAAATGGTTGCACAAGAGACCCAGTACTTC	CASSEMVAQETQYF
once	TRBV2	-	TRBJ2-7	TGTGCCAGCAGTGAGACGGCAGGGGATCTCTACGAGCAGTACTTC	CASSETAGDLYEQYF
-	TRBV23-1	TRBD1	TRBJ2-1	TGCGCCAGCAGTCTTCGGGACAGGGGTTTGAATGAGCAGTTCTTC	CASSLRDRGLNEQFF
-	TRBV29-1	-	TRBJ2-7	TGCAGCATGCGGACAAATTTACGGGAGCAGTACTTC	CSMRTNLREQYF
-	TRBV15	-	TRBJ2-5	TGTGCCACCAGCAGAGTGGCCTTCAATTGGTACCAAGAGACCCAGTACTTC	CATSRVAFNWYQETQYF
-	TRBV29-1	-	TRBJ2-7	TGCAGCGTTGAGGGACCCCTCAACTACGAGCAGTACTTC	CSVEGPLNYEQYF
few	TRBV29-1	-	TRBJ2-5	TGCAGCGTTGAGAGTTCGGGACAAGACTACCAGTACTTC	CSVESSGQDYQYF
few	TRBV7-9	-	TRBJ2-2	TGTGCCAGCAGCTTATTTGGGGGGCGTAACACCGGGGAGCTGTTTTTT	CASSLFGGRNTGELFF
few	TRBV2	-	TRBJ2-3	TGTGCCAGCAGAGGAAGGCCTAGCACAGATACGCAGTATTTT	CASRGRPSTDTQYF
few	TRBV29-1	TRBD1	TRBJ1-2	TGCAGCGTACAGGGACAGGGGGCGAAAGGCTACACCTTC	CSVQGQGAKGYTF